This T cell receptor (beta chain) was sequenced in a study of TIL therapy for anti-PD-1-resistant metastatic lung cancer. Regarding the study as a whole: Treatment-naive, never-smoker and oncogene-addicted patients were overrepresented in this highly selected cohort.

This sample's time point: pre-treatment sample, taken before nivolumab and TIL therapy. The libraries were made with immunoSEQ v3. Using immunoSEQ multiplex PCR, the repertoire was profiled, and TCRdb retains in-frame clones only, with some absent. This sample has tens of thousands of clones, with 70% to 90% found just once. Concerning this clone itself: Its specificity is unknown.

The sample was blood, taken at baseline. The clonotype was recovered from a person aged 30 to 80 with non-small cell lung cancer.

Written as DNA, the CDR3 is TGTGCCAGCTCCCCCGCTAGCGGGACAGTATCAATTGAGCAGTTCTTC. Translated, it gives CASSPASGTVSIEQFF. The chain joins TRBV18 to TRBJ2-1, with 9 positions matching TRBD2. The trim removed 6 bases at V and 9 bases at J, leaving 15 bases unmatched. The CDR3 is made up of 16 amino acids. Per germline, CDR1 KGHSH and CDR2 LQKENI.